Listed here is a single T cell receptor (beta chain). The antigen remains unidentified. This sample was taken from a study of cytomegalovirus exposure and HLA in healthy donors. PCR primers comprised 60 Vbeta and 13 Jbeta primers. The table came from immunoSEQ multiplex PCR; TCRdb's copy has only in-frame clones and leaves some out. The table records under 200,000 clones, roughly 80% of them present only once. Study-level findings and limits: Under in vitro conditions, a few CMV-associated chains were confirmed as specific for CMV antigens.

CDR3 length equals 13 residues. The germline gives CDR1 SGHAT, CDR2 FQNNGV. V was cut by 2 bases and J by 5 bases, with 9 bases left in between. This chain connects TRBV11-2 to TRBJ2-5; D not certain. Sequenced material: PBMCs. The TCR sequence derives from a woman aged 45-65 years in good health and CMV-seropositive. The CDR3, as DNA: TGTGCCAGCAGCTTATCTAGGAAGGAGACCCAGTACTTC. It yields the protein CASSLSRKETQYF.